This T cell receptor (beta chain) was found in a study of glioma-infiltrating T cells (TCRdb year 2016). Concerning the study at large: TCR alpha- and beta-chain repertoires were sequenced from glioma tissue, non-neoplastic brain tissue and matched peripheral blood mononuclear cells. Each tissue-infiltrating repertoire was compared with the same patient's peripheral blood repertoire to measure divergence between tissue and blood T-cell populations. Three low-grade glioma patients, several primary glioblastoma patients, and three non-glioma patients who contributed non-neoplastic brain tissue made up the paired cohort. Overall study results and their limits: Tissue and blood shared very few CDR3 sequences, a result attributed to high CDR3 diversity and limited sampling. The group comparisons were based on small numbers of patients: three non-neoplastic, three low-grade glioma and eight glioblastoma patients. VJ-independent divergence between tissue and blood was below expectation in non-neoplastic patients but above expectation in all gliomas, especially low-grade gliomas.

CDR1 and CDR2 are drawn from the germline V gene: SNHLY, FYNNEI. Trimming at the junction amounts to 5 bases on V and 2 bases on J, and the germline ends lie 10 bases apart. The CDR3 spans 15 residues, from the cysteine through the phenylalanine. Of the read, only the CDR3 DNA is kept; its 45 bases are in frame from base 1. This clonotype was seen at least ten times. Its antigen is not yet known. Base qualities are missing; no much larger clone stands one base away. TCR alpha and beta CDR3 regions were amplified with the iRepertoire nested amplicon-rescue multiplex PCR (arm-PCR) platform from RNA. For one-step reverse transcription and amplification, about 100-450 ng of tissue mRNA or PBMC total RNA was used as input. Following bead purification, Illumina adapters were added by a secondary multiplex PCR, and the libraries were gel-purified between 200 and 400 bp. The libraries contained internal 6-nucleotide barcodes that were used for demultiplexing. Sequencing of the libraries was done on an Illumina MiSeq using 2x220 or 2x250 nucleotide paired-end reads. In the source study's methods: Paired reads were merged using FLASH 1.2.11 and aligned with BWA-MEM to the GRCh37 human genome, and TRA and TRB reads were then extracted. For V and J assignment, an IMGT-derived reference of cassette sequences and CDR3 motifs that included pseudogenes was used. Reads were translated in three frames, and productive CDR3s were defined by a C…FGXG motif without stop codons. A clonotype was defined as a unique combination of a V-J cassette pair and a CDR3 amino acid sequence. Hamming distance filtering was applied to reads, with thresholds set by the sequence error rate of each sample in mapped regions. Starting from the raw public reads, TCRdb applied fastp trimming at Q25, assembled clones with MiXCR and retained in-frame beta chains. Entries are consolidated by CDR3 protein sequence, retaining the most common genes and DNA. The V and J calls follow TCRdb's processing rather than the paper's. For this sample there are around 93,000 distinct CDR3 sequences; roughly 40% appear just once. Under 40% of the sample is taken by the ten largest.

The chain links TRBV2 with TRBJ2-6; the D region possibly corresponds to TRBD2 (5 bases align). This receptor was identified in a human donor with low-grade glioma or glioblastoma, undergoing nonglioma brain surgery, or in good health (not recorded which). The sequenced sample was glioma tissue, nonneoplastic brain tissue, or PBMCs (not recorded which). The CDR3 reads as follows: CASSRGRAGANVLTF. Read as DNA, the sequence is TGTGCCAGCAGTCGAGGGCGGGCTGGGGCCAACGTCCTGACTTTC.